These 15 T cell receptor beta chains were all obtained from the same sample, sequenced in a study of T cells in pancreatic ductal adenocarcinoma (TCRdb year 2017). The selected pancreatic ductal adenocarcinoma patients had received surgery without neoadjuvant therapy. The method behind the library was the immunoSEQ multiplex PCR assay. TCRdb re-hosts the immuneACCESS table, in-frame sequences only. Its copies lack some clones; in the studies checked, an unresolved V gene accounts for under half of them, and the cause for the rest is not known. This sample gives over 100,000 clones in total; roughly 96% of them show up just once. In total, the top ten clones hold approximately 3.1% of the sample. Sequenced: PBMCs. The receptors come from a human donor with pancreatic ductal adenocarcinoma.

This clone was picked up one time. The rearrangement joins TRBV9 to TRBJ2-1; 8 bases are shared with TRBD2. Trimming cost V 3 bases and J 2 bases; bases outside gene matches: 4. Germline values: CDR1 SGDLS, CDR2 YYNGEE. The length of the CDR3 is 15 residues. DNA of the CDR3: TGTGCCAGCAGCGGACGGGAGGGCACCTACAATGAGCAGTTCTTC. Encoded protein: CASSGREGTYNEQFF. Full variable domain (remainder filled in from reference TRBV9 and TRBJ2-1): DSGVTQTPKHLITATGQRVTLRCSPRSGDLSVYWYQQSLDQGLQFLIQYYNGEERAKGNILERFSAQQFPDLHSELNLSSLELGDSALYFCASSGREGTYNEQFFGPGTRLTVL.

For the CDR3, the DNA is TGCGCCAGCAGCCAAGGGGCCGGGACAGTCGGAAAGACCCAGTACTTC. Its translation: CASSQGAGTVGKTQYF. The gene calls are TRBV4-3 and TRBJ2-5, with TRBD1 identical over 7 bases. V was clipped by 1 base and J by 6 bases; unmatched bases: 11. Germline values: CDR1 LGHNA, CDR2 YSLEER. The CDR3 has 16 amino acids.

The chain's CDR3 is CASSPRLAAQTQYF. CDR3 bases: TGTGCCAGCAGCCCGAGGTTGGCGGCGCAGACCCAGTACTTC. The V gene is TRBV5-5, the J gene TRBJ2-5; no reliable D call. Germline-derived CDR1 and CDR2 are SGHKS and YYEKEE (reference sequence). CDR3 length equals 14 residues. V lost 4 bases, J lost 6 bases, and 16 bases lay in between.

The V gene is TRBV2, the J gene TRBJ2-5; possible D gene TRBD2, 6 bases. The ends were cut back, 2 bases at V and 4 bases at J, with 11 bases in the middle. From germline, CDR1 is SNHLY and CDR2 FYNNEI. The length of the CDR3 is 14 residues. As DNA, the CDR3 is TGTGCCAGCAGTGAAACACCCGGGAGAGAGACCCAGTACTTC. This encodes CASSETPGRETQYF.

J is TRBJ2-7 and V is TRBV4-3, with 15 bases identical to TRBD2. Germline trimming cut 0 bases from V and 6 bases from J; bases unmatched to any gene: 0. The CDR3 contains 15 residues. Germline V gene sequence: CDR1 LGHNA, CDR2 YSLEER. The CDR3 region has the DNA TGCGCCAGCAGCCAAGAGGGACTAGCGGGGGGCGAGCAGTACTTC. Its translation: CASSQEGLAGGEQYF.

V and J are TRBV19 and TRBJ2-2; TRBD2 aligns across 8 bases. The ends lost 10 bases at V and 5 bases at J; junction bases unmatched: 9. This CDR3 region has 14 residues. Germline-derived CDR1 and CDR2 are LNHDA and SQIVND (reference sequence). CDR3 in amino acids: CAIGSAGGTGELFF. The CDR3 coding sequence is TGTGCCATTGGTTCGGCGGGGGGAACCGGGGAGCTGTTTTTT.

The CDR3 coding sequence is TGTGCCAGCTCCCCCGGACCCGAGGGTGGCACAGATACGCAGTATTTT. Its translation: CASSPGPEGGTDTQYF. The V gene is TRBV18, the J gene TRBJ2-3, with D perhaps TRBD2 (5 bases). V lost 6 bases, J lost 1 base, and 17 bases lay in between. Germline V gene data show CDR1 as KGHSH and CDR2 as LQKENI. This CDR3 is built from 16 residues.

The chain has TRBV28 and TRBJ2-7; 14 nucleotides match TRBD2. V lost 6 bases and J lost 4; bases outside the gene matches: 5. CDR3 length: 15 residues. From germline, CDR1 is MDHEN and CDR2 SYDVKM. The CDR3 region is CASSPGTSGSYEQYF. The CDR3 bases are TGTGCCAGCAGCCCCGGGACTAGCGGGAGTTACGAGCAGTACTTC.

The chain is built from TRBV6-5 and TRBJ2-7, with D perhaps matching TRBD2 (5 bases). Between the trimmed V and J ends, which lost 5 bases and 3 bases, there was a span of 8 bases. CDR1 and CDR2 from the germline V gene are MNHEY and SVGAGI. This CDR3 is built from 12 residues. The CDR3 here is CASSPRGYEQYF. In nucleotides, the CDR3 is TGTGCCAGCAGTCCCCGGGGCTACGAGCAGTACTTC.

The chain joins TRBV7-2 to TRBJ2-1; D is unresolved. The V end lost 5 bases, the J end lost 9 bases, and 17 bases lay between the germline ends. Germline V CDR1 and CDR2: SGHTA, FQGNSA. The CDR3 is 14 amino acids. CDR3 sequence reads: CASSSDSAVGEQFF. CDR3 sequence (DNA): TGTGCCAGCAGCAGCGACTCCGCGGTGGGTGAGCAGTTCTTC.

This clone was seen only once. The chain combines TRBV6-1 with TRBJ1-5, with D tentatively TRBD1 (6 bases). Trimming shortened V by 3 bases and J by 2 bases, and 14 bases separated the two germline ends. This CDR3 comprises 16 residues. Germline V CDR1 and CDR2: MNHNS, SASEGT. The CDR3 coding sequence is TGTGCCAGCAGTGATTTTACAGGGTGGGGCAATCAGCCCCAGCATTTT. Translating gives CASSDFTGWGNQPQHF.

The rearrangement links TRBV30 to TRBJ2-3; 8 bases are shared with TRBD2. Trimming took 5 bases from V and 1 from J; bases not matched to a gene: 2. The CDR3 spans 13 residues. Germline CDR1 reads GTSNPN; CDR2 reads SVGIG (reference sequence). CDR3: CAWGAGGTDTQYF. The CDR3 region has the DNA TGTGCCTGGGGAGCGGGGGGCACAGATACGCAGTATTTT.

The V and J genes are TRBV10-2 and TRBJ1-2, with D possibly being TRBD1 (6 bases). The V end was cut by 8 bases, the J end by 3 bases, with 19 bases between. This CDR3 is 15 amino acids long. Germline V gene data show CDR1 as WSHSY and CDR2 as SAAADI. CDR3 nucleotides: TGCGCCAGCGGGCGACCAGGGGATTTAGACTATGGCTACACCTTC. Translated, it gives CASGRPGDLDYGYTF.

The rearrangement uses TRBV27 and TRBJ2-7; TRBD2 is a possible D gene (6 bases). Looked up from germline, CDR1 is MNHEY and CDR2 is SMNVEV (reference sequence). The CDR3 has 15 residues. V was cut by 4 bases and J by 1 base, with 14 bases left in between. The CDR3 DNA follows: TGTGCCAGCAGTTATTACTCGGGACTGTCCTACGAGCAGTACTTC. Protein sequence: CASSYYSGLSYEQYF.

This sequence joins TRBV11-1 and TRBJ1-2; 7 bases match TRBD1. The CDR3 consists of 15 residues. After removal of 5 bases from V and 6 bases from J, the junction contained 12 bases not matched to a gene. Germline V gives CDR1 SGHAT, CDR2 FQDESV (reference sequence). CDR3: CASSTRGIGTDGYTF. Written as DNA, the CDR3 is TGTGCCAGCAGCACACGGGGAATCGGGACAGATGGCTACACCTTC.